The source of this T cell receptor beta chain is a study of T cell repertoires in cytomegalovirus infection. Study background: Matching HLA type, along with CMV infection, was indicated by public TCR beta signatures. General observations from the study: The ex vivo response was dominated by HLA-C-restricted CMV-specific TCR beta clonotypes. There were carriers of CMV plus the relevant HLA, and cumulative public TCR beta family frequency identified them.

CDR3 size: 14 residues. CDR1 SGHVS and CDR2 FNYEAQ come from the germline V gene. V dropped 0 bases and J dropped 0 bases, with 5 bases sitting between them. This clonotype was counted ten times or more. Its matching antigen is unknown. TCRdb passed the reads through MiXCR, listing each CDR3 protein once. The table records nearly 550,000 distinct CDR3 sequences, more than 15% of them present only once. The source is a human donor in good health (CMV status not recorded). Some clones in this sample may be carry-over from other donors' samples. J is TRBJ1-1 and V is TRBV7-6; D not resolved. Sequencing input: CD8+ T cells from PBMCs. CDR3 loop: CASSLALVNTEAFF. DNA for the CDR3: TGTGCCAGCAGCTTAGCGTTGGTGAACACTGAAGCTTTCTTT.